These 13 T cell receptor beta chains were sequenced from one sample in a study of T cells in Graves' hyperthyroidism and ophthalmopathy. Researchers amplified the TCR beta CDR3 regions from RNA transcripts. Using the HTBI primer set, a first-round RT-PCR was run on the TCR CDR3. Using its own MiXCR run on the multiplex PCR reads, TCRdb lists one record per CDR3 protein. The sample consists of about 570,000 distinct CDR3 sequences, just over 45% of them appearing once. Sequencing was carried out using peripheral blood or thyroid tissue (not recorded which). These receptors were collected from an adult woman with Graves' disease, either hyperthyroidism or ophthalmopathy (not recorded which).

The chain recombines TRBV15 with TRBJ2-5, with 7 bases fitting TRBD2. This CDR3 comprises 16 residues. After removal of 6 bases from V and 2 bases from J, the junction contained 12 bases not matched to a gene. CDR1 is LNHNV, CDR2 YYDKDF, per germline (reference sequence). The CDR3 bases are TGTGCCACCAGTGCGCGACCCACTAGCGAGCAAGAGACCCAGTACTTC. Amino acid sequence: CATSARPTSEQETQYF.

This clonotype was seen at least ten times. The gene calls are TRBV7-9 and TRBJ2-7; D is possibly TRBD1 (5 bases). The CDR3 has 14 amino acids. Trimming pared 2 bases from V and 5 bases from J, leaving 13 bases between. Germline V gene lookup returns CDR1 SEHNR and CDR2 FQNEAQ (reference sequence). The CDR3 DNA is TGTGCCAGCAGCTTATCTCAGGGAATCGACGAGCAGTACTTC. This encodes CASSLSQGIDEQYF.

This clonotype was recorded many times. V gene TRBV29-1 combines with J gene TRBJ1-5; perhaps TRBD1 as D (6 bases). V lost 4 bases, J lost 1 base, and 8 bases lay in between. Germline-derived CDR1 and CDR2 are SQVTM and ANQGSEA. CDR3 size: 13 residues. In DNA form, the CDR3 reads TGCAGCGTTGTGCAGGGGAGCAATCAGCCCCAGCATTTT. The encoded protein is CSVVQGSNQPQHF.

There are many counts of this clonotype. It is unclear where the CDR3 begins or ends on the DNA, so no DNA is shown, and the CDR3 is as TCRdb lists it. V is TRBV6-6 and J is TRBJ1-6. The CDR3 is 16 residues long, ends included. Germline assignment: CDR1 MNHNY and CDR2 SVGAGI (reference sequence). The CDR3 sequence is CASTNPRGPLSGPLHF.

This clonotype appeared a few times. V usage is TRBV2 and J usage is TRBJ2-7; 12 bases map to TRBD2. This CDR3 has 19 amino acids. The germline CDR1 and CDR2 sequences are SNHLY and FYNNEI. Losses at the gene ends were 1 base for V and 7 bases for J; bases not matched to a gene: 17. The CDR3 loop reads CASSEGETLAGGGTGEQYF. CDR3 in DNA: TGTGCCAGCAGTGAAGGGGAGACTCTAGCGGGAGGGGGCACCGGGGAGCAGTACTTC. The full variable domain, completed using reference TRBV2 and TRBJ2-7, is EPEVTQTPSHQVTQMGQEVILRCVPISNHLYFYWYRQILGQKVEFLVSFYNNEISEKSEIFDDQFSVERPDGSNFTLKIRSTKLEDSAMYFCASSEGETLAGGGTGEQYFGPGTRLTVT.

V and J are TRBV11-2 and TRBJ1-3; TRBD1 matches at 8 bases. The CDR3 runs 14 residues. Germline-derived CDR1 and CDR2 are SGHAT and FQNNGV. The V gene end was trimmed by 6 bases and the J gene end by 2 bases; junction bases not matched to a gene: 3. As DNA, the CDR3 is TGTGCCAGCAGGACGGACAGGGCTGGAAACACCATATATTTT. Protein: CASRTDRAGNTIYF. The variable domain in full, with the rest retrieved from reference TRBV11-2 and TRBJ1-3, is EAGVAQSPRYKIIEKRQSVAFWCNPISGHATLYWYQQILGQGPKLLIQFQNNGVVDDSQLPKDRFSAERLKGVDSTLKIQPAKLEDSAVYLCASRTDRAGNTIYFGEGSWLTVV.

The chain has TRBV6-1 and TRBJ1-5, with 7 bases lining up with TRBD1. This CDR3 comprises 18 residues. Looked up from germline, CDR1 is MNHNS and CDR2 is SASEGT. V gave up 5 bases and J gave up 1 base; unmatched junction bases: 14. The CDR3 region has the DNA TGTGCCAGCAGTTCGGGCAGGGGGGGGGATCTGAGCAATCAGCCCCAGCATTTT. Amino acids: CASSSGRGGDLSNQPQHF.

The table lists this clonotype with a count of one. The CDR3 sequence is CASSLRARVTNEKLFF. Here the CDR3 DNA reads TGTGCCAGCAGCCTGAGGGCCCGGGTAACTAATGAAAAACTGTTTTTT. This chain joins TRBV7-9 and TRBJ1-4; D is ambiguous. Trimming pared 5 bases from V and 1 base from J, leaving 14 bases between. Germline V gene data show CDR1 as SEHNR and CDR2 as FQNEAQ (reference sequence). The CDR3 extends over 16 amino acids.

The chain links TRBV19 to TRBJ1-3; weak D call: TRBD1 (5 bases). V lost 8 bases and J lost 0, with 11 bases in between. Germline CDR1 and CDR2: LNHDA and SQIVND (reference sequence). The CDR3 sequence is 14 residues long. CDR3 sequence: CASQRGSSGNTIYF. In DNA, the CDR3 is TGTGCCAGTCAGAGGGGAAGCTCTGGAAACACCATATATTTT. Variable domain in full (rest from reference TRBV19 and TRBJ1-3): DGGITQSPKYLFRKEGQNVTLSCEQNLNHDAMYWYRQDPGQGLRLIYYSQIVNDFQKGDIAEGYSVSREKKESFPLTVTSAQKNPTAFYLCASQRGSSGNTIYFGEGSWLTVV.

Ten or more counts support this clonotype. This chain joins TRBV7-3 and TRBJ2-5; no clear D gene. The V and J ends lost 5 bases and 4 bases respectively, with 11 bases between them. CDR1 and CDR2 from the germline V gene are SGHTA and FQGTGA. The CDR3 is made up of 13 amino acids. The CDR3 bases are TGTGCCAGCAGCCAAGGGCCCGGAGAGACCCAGTACTTC. It encodes CASSQGPGETQYF.

This clonotype was recorded once. The chain combines TRBV7-9 with TRBJ2-7; D not resolved. Germline CDR1 reads SEHNR; CDR2 reads FQNEAQ (reference sequence). The CDR3 is 14 residues long. Trimming removed 4 bases from V and 4 bases from J, with 14 bases in between. The chain's CDR3 is CASSSAGPWYEQYF. For the CDR3, the DNA is TGTGCCAGCAGCTCCGCCGGGCCTTGGTACGAGCAGTACTTC.

This clonotype was counted ten times or more. The V and J genes are TRBV6-6 and TRBJ2-6; no reliable D call. With 3 bases removed from V and 2 bases from J, the gap between germline ends came to 5 bases. The CDR3 is 14 amino acids. Germline-derived CDR1 and CDR2 are MNHNY and SVGAGI (reference sequence). As DNA, the CDR3 is TGTGCCAGCAGTTATTTGGCTGGGGCCAACGTCCTGACTTTC. Its protein is CASSYLAGANVLTF.

This clonotype was observed at least ten times. One end of the junction varies from germline; a read error may be responsible. The chain joins TRBV5-1 to TRBJ2-2; tentatively, D is TRBD1 (5 bases). This CDR3 is built from 15 residues. Germline CDR1 SGHRS, CDR2 YFSETQ. CDR3 sequence reads: CASSLDSLNTGELFF. DNA for the CDR3: TGTGCCAGCAGCCTTGACAGCTTGAACACCGGGGAGCTGTTTTTT. The whole variable domain, filled in from reference TRBV5-1 and TRBJ2-2, reads KAGVTQTPRYLIKTRGQQVTLSCSPISGHRSVSWYQQTPGQGLQFLFEYFSETQRNKGNFPGRFSGRQFSNSRSEMNVSTLELGDSALYLCASSLDSLNTGELFFGEGSRLTVL.